What follows is one T cell receptor beta chain and its context. Its specificity is not known. These data come from a study of T cell therapy after organ transplantation. Overall study context: T cells were expanded roughly 2 weeks with 30 CMV class I/II epitopes.

Study-wide results and caveats: Pretherapy CD8 clonality inversely correlated with its fold change after therapy. Nonresponders had marked pretherapy clonal expansions and little post-therapy change.

The germline CDR1 and CDR2 sequences are LNHDA and SQIVND (reference sequence). V was cut by 3 bases and J by 5 bases, with 10 bases left in between. The CDR3 runs to 13 residues. Here immunoSEQ multiplex PCR was the method, and the copy in TCRdb shows in-frame clones only, minus some. Among about 48,000 clones listed, approximately 94% were seen once. This chain connects TRBV19 to TRBJ2-5; possible D gene TRBD2, 6 bases. The specimen was CD8+ T cells from blood, collected before autologous CMV-specific T cell therapy. The receptor was isolated from a human patient who had received a solid organ transplant and had CMV disease. The CDR3 is CASSIGGGETQYF. In nucleotides, the CDR3 is TGTGCCAGTAGTATTGGGGGAGGTGAGACCCAGTACTTC.